This passage covers 10 T cell receptor beta chains from one sample sequenced in a study of blood T cells in healthy people across ages. Next came a second PCR, run for about 6 to 11 cycles, which used a sample-barcoded 5' primer along with a J-beta primer mix. MiXCR, applied by TCRdb to the 5' RACE reads, yields one record per CDR3 protein. The data show hundreds of thousands of distinct CDR3 sequences, 29% seen once. Sequencing used blood. The receptor set was obtained from a woman older than 75 in good health.

This clonotype occurred many times. V usage is TRBV6-2 or TRBV6-3 and J usage is TRBJ2-1; 8 bases align to TRBD2. This CDR3 region has 14 residues. J was trimmed by 4 bases and V by 2 bases; bases with no gene match: 1. Germline CDR1 MNHEY, CDR2 SVGEGT. The CDR3 loop is CASSYAGGYNEQFF. The CDR3 nucleotides read TGTGCCAGCAGTTACGCGGGGGGTTACAATGAGCAGTTCTTC.

This clonotype was recorded once. V gene TRBV6-1 combines with J gene TRBJ2-7; possibly TRBD2 for D (6 bases). Deletions cut 6 bases from V and 3 bases from J, with 15 bases between. CDR1 is MNHNS and CDR2 is SASEGT in the germline V gene. This CDR3 is built from 14 residues. This CDR3 reads CASSAGTSVYEQYF. The CDR3 nucleotides are TGTGCCAGCAGCGCCGGGACTTCTGTCTACGAGCAGTACTTC.

This clonotype was counted at least ten times. The chain uses TRBV19 and TRBJ1-2; 9 bases line up with TRBD1. Germline trimming cut 6 bases from V and 8 bases from J; bases unmatched to any gene: 7. The CDR3 has 13 residues. Per germline, CDR1 LNHDA and CDR2 SQIVND (reference sequence). The CDR3 nucleotides are TGTGCCAGTAGAACGAGGACAGGGGAAGGCTACACCTTC. Its protein is CASRTRTGEGYTF.

Points on this clonotype: This may arise from a read error, as a much more abundant clone is one base away. The chain links TRBV6-2 or TRBV6-3 to TRBJ2-3; 7 nucleotides align to TRBD2. This CDR3 has 15 residues. V shed 4 bases and J 4 bases; nucleotides not matched to a gene: 8. The V gene's germline CDR1 is MNHEY and CDR2 SVGEGT. CDR3 in DNA: TGTGCCAGCAGTTCCTGGACTAGGTTCGCAGATACGCAGTATTTT. Translated: CASSSWTRFADTQYF.

Only a few counts were recorded for this clonotype. This chain uses TRBV19 with TRBJ1-1; D is unclear. Per germline, CDR1 LNHDA and CDR2 SQIVND (reference sequence). The CDR3 is 14 amino acids. The germline V and J ends were trimmed by 3 bases and 7 bases, with 15 bases remaining between them. CDR3 in amino acids: CASSIPITQSEAFF. In DNA, the CDR3 is TGTGCCAGTAGTATCCCCATCACGCAGAGTGAAGCTTTCTTT.

The table lists this clonotype with many counts. The rearrangement uses TRBV6-2 or TRBV6-3 and TRBJ2-7; TRBD2 might be the D (7 bases). CDR3 length: 17 amino acids. The V gene lost 6 bases and the J gene lost 3 bases, with 24 bases spanning the gap. In germline, CDR1 is MNHEY, CDR2 SVGEGT. CDR3 protein: CASSSSLQGRVSYEQYF. As DNA, the CDR3 is TGTGCCAGCAGCTCCAGCCTCCAGGGGAGGGTAAGCTACGAGCAGTACTTC.

A few counts support this clonotype. This may arise from a read error, as a much more abundant clone is one base away. The rearrangement links TRBV6-2 or TRBV6-3 to TRBJ2-1, with 9 bases that match TRBD1. This CDR3 is 16 amino acids long. CDR1 is MNHEY and CDR2 is SVGEGT in the germline V gene. The CDR3 spells CASSKIGQGKNNGQFF. The DNA for the CDR3 is TGTGCCAGCAGTAAGATCGGACAGGGGAAAAACAATGGGCAGTTCTTC.

This clonotype has a handful of counts. V and J are TRBV5-5 and TRBJ1-1, with D maybe TRBD1 (6 bases). V gave up 0 bases and J gave up 7 bases, with 13 bases separating them. The length of the CDR3 is 14 residues. Germline loops: CDR1 SGHKS, CDR2 YYEKEE (reference sequence). DNA of the CDR3: TGTGCCAGCAGCTTGGCCCGACAGGCCTTTGAAGCTTTCTTT. The encoded protein is CASSLARQAFEAFF.

There are many counts of this clonotype. This sequence joins TRBV12-3 or TRBV12-4 and TRBJ1-5; D call uncertain. V was shortened by 6 bases and J by 0 bases, with 9 bases between the two germline ends. The CDR3 contains 14 residues. The CDR3 DNA sequence: TGTGCCAGCAGGGGGTTGAATAGCAATCAGCCCCAGCATTTT. Amino acid sequence: CASRGLNSNQPQHF.

V gene TRBV7-2 combines with J gene TRBJ1-1, with a possible D match to TRBD1 (5 bases). The CDR3 sequence is 12 residues long. CDR1 is SGHTA and CDR2 is FQGNSA in the germline V gene. V lost 6 bases and J lost 11, with 16 bases in between. CDR3 in amino acids: CASSPGLVGAFF. CDR3 DNA sequence: TGTGCCAGCAGTCCAGGGTTAGTAGGGGCTTTCTTT.